This T cell receptor beta chain emerged from a study of T cell changes during pregnancy in multiple sclerosis. TCRdb's copy holds only in-frame clones and misses some; the assay was immunoSEQ multiplex PCR. The table lists about 68,000 clones, 92% of them singletons. The CDR3 covers 14 residues. Germline loops: CDR1 SGHRS, CDR2 YFSETQ. The J segment lost 6 bases and the V segment lost 5 bases, leaving 4 bases of the junction unmatched. This chain connects TRBV5-1 to TRBJ2-7, with TRBD2 matching over 14 bases. The receptor was derived from a female donor in good health, enrolled as a control in a pregnancy study. Sequenced material: peripheral blood, taken in the second trimester of pregnancy. The CDR3 DNA is TGCGCCAGCAGGGGGGGGACTAGCGGGAGCGAGCAGTACTTC. The encoded protein is CASRGGTSGSEQYF.